The subject of this entry is one TCR beta chain. The record originates from a study of blood T cell repertoires in COVID-19. Study overall: Researchers got acute and convalescent COVID-19 samples from the United States, Italy and Spain. T cells, B-cell-depleted T cells, or PBMCs supplied cDNA or gDNA.

Original processing methods: Estimated nucleated cell counts came from reference gene primer amplification. The assay was immunoSEQ multiplex PCR, and TCRdb's table has in-frame clones only and misses some. That table is the source of V, J and clone size, and D and trimming were worked out from the DNA. The data hold about 250,000 clones, with 80% to 95% observed a single time. Seattle patients were enrolled while actively infected and followed longitudinally. CDR1 and CDR2 (germline): MNHEY, SMNVEV (reference sequence). The CDR3 spans 17 residues. Deletions cut 1 base from V and 2 bases from J, with 15 bases between.

The sequenced sample consisted of peripheral blood. This receptor was obtained from a man under 40 with COVID-19, enrolled during active disease. V and J are TRBV27 and TRBJ1-5; maybe TRBD1 (5 bases). The CDR3 nucleotides read TGTGCCAGCAGTTTATACCCCACAGGTTCCGGCAATCAGCCCCAGCATTTT. It is translated as CASSLYPTGSGNQPQHF.